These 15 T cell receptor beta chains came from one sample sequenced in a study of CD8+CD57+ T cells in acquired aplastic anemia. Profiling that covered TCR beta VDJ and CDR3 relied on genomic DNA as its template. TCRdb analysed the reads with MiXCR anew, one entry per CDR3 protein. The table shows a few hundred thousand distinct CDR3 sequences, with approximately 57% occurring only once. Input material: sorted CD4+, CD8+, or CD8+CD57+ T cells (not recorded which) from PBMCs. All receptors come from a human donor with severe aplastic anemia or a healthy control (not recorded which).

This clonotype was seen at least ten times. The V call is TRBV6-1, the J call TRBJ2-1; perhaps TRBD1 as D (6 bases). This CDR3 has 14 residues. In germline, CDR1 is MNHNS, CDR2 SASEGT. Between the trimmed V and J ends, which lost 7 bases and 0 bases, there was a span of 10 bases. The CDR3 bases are TGTGCCAGCATAGGGGGTAGCTCCTACAATGAGCAGTTCTTC. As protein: CASIGGSSYNEQFF.

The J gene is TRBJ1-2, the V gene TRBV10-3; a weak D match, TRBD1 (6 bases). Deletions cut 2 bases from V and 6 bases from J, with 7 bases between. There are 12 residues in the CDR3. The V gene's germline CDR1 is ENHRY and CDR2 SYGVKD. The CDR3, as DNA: TGTGCCATCAGTGAGGGGGGCAATGGCTACACCTTC. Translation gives CAISEGGNGYTF.

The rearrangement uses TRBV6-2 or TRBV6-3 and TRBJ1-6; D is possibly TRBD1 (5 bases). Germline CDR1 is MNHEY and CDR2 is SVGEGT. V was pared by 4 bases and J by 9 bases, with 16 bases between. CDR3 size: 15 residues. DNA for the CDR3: TGTGCCAGCAGTTCAGCCGACAGATACTGTTCACCCCTCCACTTT. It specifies CASSSADRYCSPLHF.

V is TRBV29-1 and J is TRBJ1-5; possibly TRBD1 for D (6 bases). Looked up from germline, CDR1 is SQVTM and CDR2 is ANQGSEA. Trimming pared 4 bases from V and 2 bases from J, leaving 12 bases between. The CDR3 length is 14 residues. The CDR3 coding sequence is TGCAGCGTTGGGGGGCCCGGGGGCAATCAGCCCCAGCATTTT. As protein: CSVGGPGGNQPQHF.

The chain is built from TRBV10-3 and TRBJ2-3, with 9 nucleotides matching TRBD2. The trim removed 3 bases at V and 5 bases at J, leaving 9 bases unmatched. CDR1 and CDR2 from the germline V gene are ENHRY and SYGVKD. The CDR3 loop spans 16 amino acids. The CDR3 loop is CAISDLREGSGDTQYF. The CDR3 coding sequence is TGTGCCATCAGTGACCTGCGGGAGGGATCGGGAGATACGCAGTATTTT.

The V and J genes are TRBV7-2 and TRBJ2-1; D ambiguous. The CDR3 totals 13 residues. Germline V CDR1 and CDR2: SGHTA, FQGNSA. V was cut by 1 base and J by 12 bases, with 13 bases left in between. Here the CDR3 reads CASSLEPLQAQFF. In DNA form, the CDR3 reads TGTGCCAGCAGCTTAGAGCCCCTTCAGGCGCAGTTCTTC.

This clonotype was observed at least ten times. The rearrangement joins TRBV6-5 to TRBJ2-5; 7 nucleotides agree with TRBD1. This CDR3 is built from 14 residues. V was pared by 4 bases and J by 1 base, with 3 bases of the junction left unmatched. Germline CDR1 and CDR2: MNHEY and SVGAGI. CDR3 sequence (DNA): TGTGCCAGCAGTTCAAGGGGGCGCCAAGAGACCCAGTACTTC. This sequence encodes CASSSRGRQETQYF.

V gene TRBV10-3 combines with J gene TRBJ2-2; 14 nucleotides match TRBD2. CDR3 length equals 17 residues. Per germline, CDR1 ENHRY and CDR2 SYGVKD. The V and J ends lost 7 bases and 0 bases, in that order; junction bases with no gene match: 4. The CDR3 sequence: CAITGTSGRTNTGELFF. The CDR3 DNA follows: TGTGCCATCACCGGGACTAGCGGGAGAACGAACACCGGGGAGCTGTTTTTT.

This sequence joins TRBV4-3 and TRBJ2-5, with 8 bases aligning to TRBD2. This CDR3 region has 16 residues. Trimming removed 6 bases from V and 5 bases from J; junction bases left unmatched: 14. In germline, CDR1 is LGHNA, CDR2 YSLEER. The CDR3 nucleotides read TGCGCCAGCAGACTCAAGGTAGCGGGGATGTTTGAGACCCAGTACTTC. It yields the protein CASRLKVAGMFETQYF.

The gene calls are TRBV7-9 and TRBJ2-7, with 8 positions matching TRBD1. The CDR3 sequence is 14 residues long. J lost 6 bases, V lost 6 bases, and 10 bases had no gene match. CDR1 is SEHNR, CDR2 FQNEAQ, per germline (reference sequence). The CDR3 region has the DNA TGTGCCAGCAGACGAGGGCAGGGGGCTTCCGAGCAGTACTTC. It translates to CASRRGQGASEQYF. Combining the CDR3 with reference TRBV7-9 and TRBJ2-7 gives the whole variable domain DTGVSQNPRHKITKRGQNVTFRCDPISEHNRLYWYRQTLGQGPEFLTYFQNEAQLEKSRLLSDRFSAERPKGSFSTLEIQRTEQGDSAMYLCASRRGQGASEQYFGPGTRLTVT.

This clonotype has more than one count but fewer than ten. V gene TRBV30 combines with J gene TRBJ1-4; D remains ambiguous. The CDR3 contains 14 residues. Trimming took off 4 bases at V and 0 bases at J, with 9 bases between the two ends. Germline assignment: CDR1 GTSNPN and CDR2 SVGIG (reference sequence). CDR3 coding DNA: TGTGCCTGGAAAGATAGAGCAACTAATGAAAAACTGTTTTTT. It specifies CAWKDRATNEKLFF.

CDR3 nucleotides: TGTGCCAGCAGAGATGAGGGGGCGCACTACGAGCAGTACTTC. It is translated as CASRDEGAHYEQYF. The gene calls are TRBV11-1 and TRBJ2-7; 7 positions agree with TRBD1. Unmatched junction bases numbered 8, after V lost 6 bases and J lost 3 bases. The CDR3 has 14 amino acids. Germline loops: CDR1 SGHAT, CDR2 FQDESV (reference sequence).

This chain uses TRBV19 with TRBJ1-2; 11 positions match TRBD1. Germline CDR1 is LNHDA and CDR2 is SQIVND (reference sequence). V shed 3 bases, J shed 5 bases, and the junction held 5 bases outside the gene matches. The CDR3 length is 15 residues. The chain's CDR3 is CASSIKRDRGYGYTF. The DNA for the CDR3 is TGTGCCAGTAGTATCAAGCGGGACAGGGGGTATGGCTACACCTTC.

Here the CDR3 DNA reads TGTGCCAGCATTAGCGTTTACAATGAGCAGTTCTTC. This encodes CASISVYNEQFF. The rearrangement links TRBV6-1 to TRBJ2-1; D is possibly TRBD2 (5 bases). The V gene lost 7 bases and the J gene lost 4 bases, with 8 bases spanning the gap. Germline CDR1 reads MNHNS; CDR2 reads SASEGT. The CDR3 spans 12 residues.

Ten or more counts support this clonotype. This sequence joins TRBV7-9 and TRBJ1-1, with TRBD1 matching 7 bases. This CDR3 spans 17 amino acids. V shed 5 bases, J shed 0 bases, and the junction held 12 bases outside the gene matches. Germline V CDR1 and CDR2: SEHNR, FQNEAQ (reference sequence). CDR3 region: CASSHPPGGGMNTEAFF. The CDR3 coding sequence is TGTGCCAGCAGCCACCCCCCAGGGGGGGGCATGAACACTGAAGCTTTCTTT. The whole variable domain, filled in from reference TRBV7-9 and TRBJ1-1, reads DTGVSQNPRHKITKRGQNVTFRCDPISEHNRLYWYRQTLGQGPEFLTYFQNEAQLEKSRLLSDRFSAERPKGSFSTLEIQRTEQGDSAMYLCASSHPPGGGMNTEAFFGQGTRLTVV.